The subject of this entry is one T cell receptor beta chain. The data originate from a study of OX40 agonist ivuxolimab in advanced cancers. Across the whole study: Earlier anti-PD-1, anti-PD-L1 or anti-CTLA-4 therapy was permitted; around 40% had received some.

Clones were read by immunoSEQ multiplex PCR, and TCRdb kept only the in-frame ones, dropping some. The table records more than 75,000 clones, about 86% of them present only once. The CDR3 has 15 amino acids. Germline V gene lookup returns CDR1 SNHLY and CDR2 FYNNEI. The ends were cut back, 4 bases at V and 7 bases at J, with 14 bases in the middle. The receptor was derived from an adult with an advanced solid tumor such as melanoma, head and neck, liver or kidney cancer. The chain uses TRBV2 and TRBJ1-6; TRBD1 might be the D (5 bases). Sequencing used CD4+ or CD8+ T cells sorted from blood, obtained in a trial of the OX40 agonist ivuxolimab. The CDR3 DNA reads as TGTGCCAGCAGTGGTGACCGGGACGGAAATTCACCCCTCCACTTT. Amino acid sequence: CASSGDRDGNSPLHF.